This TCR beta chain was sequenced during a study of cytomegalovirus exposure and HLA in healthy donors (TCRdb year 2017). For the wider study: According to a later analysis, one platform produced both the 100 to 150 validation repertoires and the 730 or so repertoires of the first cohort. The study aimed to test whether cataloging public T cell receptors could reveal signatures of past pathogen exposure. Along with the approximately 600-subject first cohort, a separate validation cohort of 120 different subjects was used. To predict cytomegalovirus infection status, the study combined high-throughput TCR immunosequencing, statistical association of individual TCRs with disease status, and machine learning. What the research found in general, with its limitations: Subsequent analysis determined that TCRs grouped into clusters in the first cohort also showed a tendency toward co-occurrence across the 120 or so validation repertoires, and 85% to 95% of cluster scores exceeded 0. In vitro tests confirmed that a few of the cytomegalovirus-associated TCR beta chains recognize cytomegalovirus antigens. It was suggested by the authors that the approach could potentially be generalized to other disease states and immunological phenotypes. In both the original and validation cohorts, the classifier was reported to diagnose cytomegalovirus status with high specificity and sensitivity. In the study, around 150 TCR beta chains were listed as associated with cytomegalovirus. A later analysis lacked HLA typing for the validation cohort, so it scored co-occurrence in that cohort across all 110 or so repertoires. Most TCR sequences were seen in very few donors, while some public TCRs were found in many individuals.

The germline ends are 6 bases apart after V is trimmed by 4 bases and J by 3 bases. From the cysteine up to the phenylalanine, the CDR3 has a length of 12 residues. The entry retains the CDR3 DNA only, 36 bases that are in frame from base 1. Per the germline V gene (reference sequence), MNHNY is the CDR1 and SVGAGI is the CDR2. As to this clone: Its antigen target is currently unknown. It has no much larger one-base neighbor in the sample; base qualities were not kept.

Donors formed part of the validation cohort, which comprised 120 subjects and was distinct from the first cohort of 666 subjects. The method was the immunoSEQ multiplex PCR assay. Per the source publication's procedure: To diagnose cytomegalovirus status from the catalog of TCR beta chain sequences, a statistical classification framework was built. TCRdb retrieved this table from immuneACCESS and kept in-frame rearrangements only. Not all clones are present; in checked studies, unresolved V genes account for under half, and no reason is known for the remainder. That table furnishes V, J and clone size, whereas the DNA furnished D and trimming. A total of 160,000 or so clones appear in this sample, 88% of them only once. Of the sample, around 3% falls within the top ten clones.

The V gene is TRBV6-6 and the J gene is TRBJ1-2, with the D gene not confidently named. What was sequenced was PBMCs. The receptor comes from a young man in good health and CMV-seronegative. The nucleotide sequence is TGTGCCAGCAGTTTGGGCGACTATGGCTACACCTTC. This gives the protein CASSLGDYGYTF.